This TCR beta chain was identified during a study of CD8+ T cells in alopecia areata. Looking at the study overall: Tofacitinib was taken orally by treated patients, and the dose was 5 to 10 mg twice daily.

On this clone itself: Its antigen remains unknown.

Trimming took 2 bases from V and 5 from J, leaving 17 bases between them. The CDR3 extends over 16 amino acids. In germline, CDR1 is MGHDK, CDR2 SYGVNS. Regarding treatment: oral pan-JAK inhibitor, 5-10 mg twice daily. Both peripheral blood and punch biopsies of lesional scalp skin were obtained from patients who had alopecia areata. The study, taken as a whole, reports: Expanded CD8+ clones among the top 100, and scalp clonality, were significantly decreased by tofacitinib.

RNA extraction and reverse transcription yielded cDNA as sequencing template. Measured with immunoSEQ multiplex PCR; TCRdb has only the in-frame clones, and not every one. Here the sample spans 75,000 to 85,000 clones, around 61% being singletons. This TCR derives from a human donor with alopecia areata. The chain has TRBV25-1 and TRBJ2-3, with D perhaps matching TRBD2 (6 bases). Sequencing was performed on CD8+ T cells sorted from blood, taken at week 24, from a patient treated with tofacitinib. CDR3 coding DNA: TGTGCCAGCAGTGAAGAGTGGGGAGGTGTAGGAGATACGCAGTATTTT. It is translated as CASSEEWGGVGDTQYF.